This TCR beta chain stems from a study of blood T cell repertoires in COVID-19. Study-level information: Samples of COVID-19 (acute and convalescent) were obtained from the United States, Italy and Spain. In each case, the material was cDNA or gDNA derived from T cells, B-cell-depleted T cells, or PBMCs.

How the authors handled the data: From reference gene primer amplification, estimates of nucleated cell counts were derived. Data came from immunoSEQ multiplex PCR; TCRdb stores just in-frame clones and leaves some out. That table furnishes V, J and clone size, whereas the DNA furnished D and trimming. The repertoire consists of 210,000 or so clones, with roughly 87% occurring once and the leading ten covering less than 14%. CDR3 length: 13 residues. The junction had 2 bases not matched to a gene; V was cut back by 3 bases and J by 5 bases. Germline CDR1 and CDR2: SGHNT and YYREEE (reference sequence).

This chain joins TRBV5-4 and TRBJ1-1, with 9 bases lining up with TRBD1. This sequence was found in a man aged 25 to 40 who had recovered from COVID-19. The sequencing sample was made of PBMCs or T cells enriched from blood (not recorded which). The CDR3 protein is CASSSDRGTEAFF. CDR3 sequence (DNA): TGTGCCAGCAGCTCCGACAGGGGGACTGAAGCTTTCTTT.